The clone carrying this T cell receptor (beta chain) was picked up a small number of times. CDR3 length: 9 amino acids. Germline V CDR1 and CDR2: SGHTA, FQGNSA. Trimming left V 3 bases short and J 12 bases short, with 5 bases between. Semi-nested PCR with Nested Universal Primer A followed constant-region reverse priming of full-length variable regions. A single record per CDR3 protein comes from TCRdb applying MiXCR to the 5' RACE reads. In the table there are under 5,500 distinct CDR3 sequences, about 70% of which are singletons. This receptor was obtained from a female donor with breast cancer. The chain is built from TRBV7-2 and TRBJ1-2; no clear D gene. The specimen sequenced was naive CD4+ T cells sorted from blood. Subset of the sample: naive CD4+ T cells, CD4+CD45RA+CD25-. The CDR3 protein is CASSFEDTF. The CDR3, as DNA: TGTGCCAGCAGCTTCGAAGACACCTTC.